This T cell receptor beta chain was sequenced for a study of blood T cell repertoires in COVID-19 (dated by TCRdb to 2020 to 2021). Looking at the study overall: Samples covering the acute and convalescent phases of COVID-19 were provided by collaborators in the United States, Italy and Spain. The prospective study material was composed of cDNA or gDNA derived from T cells, B-cell-depleted T cells, or PBMCs. Deeply sampled blood TCRbeta repertoires from subjects exposed to, actively infected with, or recovered from COVID-19 were included in the dataset. The repertoires were released in a freely available public database meant as a resource for research on the immune response to SARS-CoV-2. Samples came from the ongoing ImmuneRACE study (first 160 participants) plus 1,254 subjects from 6 global collaborators. Sample metadata almost always included a de-identified subject ID, COVID-19 status, age in years and sex. Where HLA class I and class II types were available, the types were taken from metadata supplied by the sample provider, not from assay-based typing. Study-wide conclusions, independent of this receptor: The amount of clinical and demographic metadata varied by source and participant and was provided uncurated.

Collaborating institutions collected whole blood in K2EDTA tubes following their own protocols. For TCRbeta analysis, collaborators shipped samples as frozen whole blood, isolated PBMCs, or DNA extracted from either of those sample types. TCRbeta CDR3 regions were amplified from genomic DNA by means of the immunoSEQ Assay, a bias-controlled multiplex PCR. Processing in the source paper ran as follows. The number of nucleated cells in each sample was estimated by amplification of reference gene primers within the assay. To quantify the absolute abundance of each unique TCRbeta CDR3 rearrangement, sequence reads were collapsed and filtered. For each sample, productive Simpson clonality was calculated as the square root of Simpson's diversity index over productive rearrangements. TCRdb took over this immuneACCESS table, retaining in-frame rearrangements with V and J assigned. Such tables are incomplete; in checked studies, under half of the missing clones stem from an unresolved V gene, and the remainder is unexplained. D and trimming come from the DNA, and the V and J calls and clone size come from that table. Recorded for this sample are 200,000 to 250,000 clones; 89% of them occurred a single time. About 5% of the sample goes to the ten largest clones.

Notes on this clone: The specificity of this receptor is unknown. One base away there is no much larger clone; base qualities are not given.

V loses 9 bases, J loses 5 bases, and the germline ends lie 22 bases apart. The CDR3 covers 15 residues, taking in both the cysteine and the phenylalanine. The only DNA kept is the CDR3, 45 bases in frame from the first base. CDR1 and CDR2, per the germline V gene (reference sequence), are LNHDA and SQIVND. The sequence was collected from a woman between 40 and 50 years old with acute or convalescent COVID-19. The chain is assembled from TRBV19 and TRBJ1-1; TRBD1 is perhaps the D gene, given 5 matching bases. The sample consisted of peripheral blood. The CDR3 is CASTRTFPGGTEAFF. Read as DNA, the sequence is TGTGCCAGCACCCGGACTTTCCCGGGGGGGACTGAAGCTTTCTTT.